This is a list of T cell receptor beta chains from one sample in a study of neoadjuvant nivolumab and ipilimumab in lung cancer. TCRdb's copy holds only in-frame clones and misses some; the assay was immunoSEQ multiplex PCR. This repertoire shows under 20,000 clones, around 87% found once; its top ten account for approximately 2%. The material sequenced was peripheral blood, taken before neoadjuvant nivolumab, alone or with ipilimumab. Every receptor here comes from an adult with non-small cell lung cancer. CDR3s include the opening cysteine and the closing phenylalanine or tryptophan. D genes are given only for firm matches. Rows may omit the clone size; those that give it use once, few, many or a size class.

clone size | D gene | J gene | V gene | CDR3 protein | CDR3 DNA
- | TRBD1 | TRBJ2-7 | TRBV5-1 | CASSRTDRGTYEQYF | TGCGCCAGCAGCCGCACGGACAGGGGAACCTACGAGCAGTACTTC
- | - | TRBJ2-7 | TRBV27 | CASSSRSDRYEQYF | TGTGCCAGCAGTTCCCGCTCCGACAGATACGAGCAGTACTTC
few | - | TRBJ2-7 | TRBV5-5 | CASSSTDFEQYF | TGTGCCAGCAGCTCGACTGACTTCGAGCAGTACTTC
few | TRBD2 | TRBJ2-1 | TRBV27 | CASSYSGSGSPGDEQFF | TGTGCCAGCAGTTACTCCGGGAGCGGGAGCCCCGGGGATGAGCAGTTCTTC
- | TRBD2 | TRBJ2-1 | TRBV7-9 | CASRGLAGGNEQFF | TGTGCCAGCAGGGGACTAGCGGGAGGCAATGAGCAGTTCTTC
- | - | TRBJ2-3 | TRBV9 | CASSDRSTDTQYF | TGTGCCAGCAGCGACCGGAGCACAGATACGCAGTATTTT
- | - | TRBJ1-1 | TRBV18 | CASSPPGLGGYTEAFF | TGTGCCAGCTCACCCCCTGGATTGGGGGGCTACACTGAAGCTTTCTTT
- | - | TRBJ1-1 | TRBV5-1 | CASSQGQRVNTEAFF | TGCGCCAGCAGCCAAGGACAGAGGGTGAACACTGAAGCTTTCTTT
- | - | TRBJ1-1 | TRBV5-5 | CASSLAPDLNTEAFF | TGTGCCAGCAGCTTGGCCCCGGACTTGAACACTGAAGCTTTCTTT
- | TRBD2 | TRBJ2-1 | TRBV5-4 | CASSLTSGPYNEQFF | TGTGCCAGCAGCCTTACTAGCGGCCCATACAATGAGCAGTTCTTC
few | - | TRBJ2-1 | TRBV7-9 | CASSLGVNEQFF | TGTGCCAGCAGCCTAGGTGTCAATGAGCAGTTCTTC
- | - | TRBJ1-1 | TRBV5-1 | CASSLAQAETEAFF | TGCGCCAGCAGCTTGGCCCAGGCGGAGACTGAAGCTTTCTTT
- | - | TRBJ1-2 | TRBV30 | CACGQSYGYTF | TGTGCCTGTGGACAGTCCTATGGCTACACCTTC
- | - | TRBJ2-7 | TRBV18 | CASSPTRTTYEQYF | TGTGCCAGCTCCCCAACCAGGACAACCTACGAGCAGTACTTC
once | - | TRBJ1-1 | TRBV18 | CASSPIDRTAEAFF | TGTGCCAGCTCACCGATCGACAGGACCGCTGAAGCTTTCTTT
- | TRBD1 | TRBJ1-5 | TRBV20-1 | CSAGGQGLQHF | TGCAGTGCGGGGGGACAGGGGCTCCAGCATTTT
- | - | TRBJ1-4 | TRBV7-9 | CASSLDSGTRNEKLFF | TGTGCCAGCAGCCTAGACTCCGGGACGCGGAATGAAAAACTGTTTTTT
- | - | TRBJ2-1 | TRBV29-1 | CSVEIGDASSYNEQFF | TGCAGCGTTGAAATCGGGGACGCCAGCTCCTACAATGAGCAGTTCTTC
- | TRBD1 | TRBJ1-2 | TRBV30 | CAWSVQTGNYGYTF | TGTGCCTGGAGTGTTCAGACAGGGAACTATGGCTACACCTTC
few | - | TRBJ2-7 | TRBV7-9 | CASAGFTSYEQYF | TGTGCCTCTGCGGGGTTCACTTCCTACGAGCAGTACTTC
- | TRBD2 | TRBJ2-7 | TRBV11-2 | CASSSSGSSYEQYF | TGTGCCAGCAGCTCTAGCGGGAGCTCCTACGAGCAGTACTTC
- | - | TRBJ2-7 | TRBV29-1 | CSGWTESYEQYF | TGCAGCGGCTGGACAGAATCCTACGAGCAGTACTTC
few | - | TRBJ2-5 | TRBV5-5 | CASSSTSGGGETQYF | TGTGCCAGCAGCTCCACATCGGGTGGGGGAGAGACCCAGTACTTC
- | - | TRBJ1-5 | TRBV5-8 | CASSLLAGKEPQHF | TGTGCCAGCAGCTTGTTGGCAGGGAAAGAGCCCCAGCATTTT
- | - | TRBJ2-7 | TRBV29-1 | CSVGRQGSYEQYF | TGCAGCGTTGGGCGGCAGGGTTCCTACGAGCAGTACTTC
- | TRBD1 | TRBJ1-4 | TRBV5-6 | CASSGTGDDEKLFF | TGTGCCAGCAGCGGGACAGGAGACGATGAAAAACTGTTTTTT
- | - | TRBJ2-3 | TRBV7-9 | CASARYSTDTQYF | TGTGCCAGCGCCCGATATTCCACAGATACGCAGTATTTT
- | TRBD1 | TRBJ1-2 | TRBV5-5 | CASSLGTGGSYGYTF | TGTGCCAGCAGCCTAGGGACAGGGGGCTCCTATGGCTACACCTTC
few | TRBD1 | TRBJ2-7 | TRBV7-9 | CASTTRDSDEQYF | TGTGCCAGCACCACCCGGGACAGCGACGAGCAGTACTTC
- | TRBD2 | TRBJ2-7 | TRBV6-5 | CASIPTSGTNEQYF | TGTGCCAGCATTCCGACTAGCGGGACGAACGAGCAGTACTTC
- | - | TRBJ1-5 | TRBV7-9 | CASSLDNQPQHF | TGTGCCAGCAGCTTAGATAATCAGCCCCAGCATTTT